This TCR beta chain was recovered during a study of beta chain features in type 1 diabetes (dated by TCRdb to the late 2010s). General notes on the study: Patients and healthy donors did not differ in mean age, gender distribution, total cell number or subset yield. A total of 90 million to 140 million sorted cells were examined across all samples, and RNA yield correlated strongly with the number of cells per subset. The study compared the TCRB repertoires of sorted circulating CD4+ T cell subsets in recently diagnosed type 1 diabetes patients with those in matched healthy donors. Whereas all 28 donors provided naive and central memory subsets, regulatory and stem cell-like memory subsets were isolated from just 8 patients and roughly 8 healthy donors.

This clone has a handful of counts. Its antigen target is currently unknown. Base qualities are missing; no much larger clone stands one base away. Broader findings and caveats from the paper: Shorter templates might have been favored by PCR, but patient and control samples were amplified and corrected together, so both groups would have been affected equally by any skew. Because cDNA rather than genomic DNA was sequenced, highly expressing activated cells could have been over-represented, although no difference in activation and CD3 levels was found between groups. Patients with type 1 diabetes made fewer insertions and deleted more nucleotides at VDJ recombination sites, implying thymic rearrangement abnormalities. Naive, central memory and regulatory TCRB repertoires appeared to be more similar among patients than among healthy donors. In all four CD4+ subsets, TCRB CDR3 length was moderately but significantly shorter in type 1 diabetes patients. Because small numbers of individuals were included in the HLA sub-analyses, any influence of HLA type on TCRB rearrangement was left unresolved.

A single peripheral blood draw of around 100 mL on average was collected from each donor into heparinised tubes. A BD FACSAria II was used to sort naive, central memory, regulatory and stem cell-like memory CD4+ T cells with a panel that included CD45RO, CCR7, CD25, CD127, CD95 and CD27. All sorted populations exceeded 95% purity. PBMCs were separated immediately by Lymphoprep density gradient centrifugation and were stained directly, without being cultured. Samples were stained and sorted in pairs, with one healthy donor and one patient per experiment, so that batch effects were minimized. V and J are truncated by 4 bases and 2 bases respectively, leaving an intervening sequence of 14 bases. Sequences MGHRA (CDR1) and YSYEKL (CDR2) are obtained from the germline V gene. The CDR3 spans 15 residues, from the cysteine through the phenylalanine. Only the CDR3 region is kept as DNA, spanning 45 bases read in frame from base 1.

The entire amount of isolated RNA was reverse transcribed using the High Capacity cDNA Reverse Transcription Kit, so the sequenced TCRB transcripts were expressed ones. Naive, central memory and regulatory T cell samples underwent deep immunoSEQ sequencing, averaging about 3.57 million total reads per sample. Sorted cells were lysed in RLT buffer and RNA was extracted with DNase-treated RNeasy Micro or Mini kits, depending on cell number. To prevent cross-contamination, every cell subset was processed on its own, while patient and healthy donor samples were processed together. The immunoSEQ multiplex PCR was used to amplify TCRB sequences from cDNA, yielding 87-bp fragments that span the CDR3 region. The amplicons were sequenced using the Illumina HiSeq platform. Concerning the study's data processing: Synthetic template baselines were used to correct PCR bias computationally, reads within Hamming distance 2 were collapsed together, and singletons that could not be merged were discarded. Reads were aligned to IMGT to assign V, D and J genes, CDR3 length, and insertions or deletions at six rearrangement sites. Within each subset, clonotype counts were normalized to sorted cell number, and only after that were true diversity and Gini coefficients computed with the tcR R package. The overlap coefficient, calculated on TCRB nucleotide sequences, was used to quantify repertoire sharing. Here the immuneACCESS table is served through TCRdb, limited to in-frame sequences with V and J called. Missing clones are a known gap in these copies; in checked studies unresolved V genes cover under half, and the rest lacks a known reason. That table supplies the V and J calls and clone size; D and trimming were determined from the DNA. The sample has roughly 150,000 clones on record, over 8.5% of them singletons. Approximately 2% of the sample is held by the ten biggest clonotypes.

This TCR was recovered from a young man in good health. The V gene is TRBV4-1 and the J gene is TRBJ2-5; the D gene lacks a confident call. The material sequenced was central memory CD4+ T cells from blood. CDR3 sequence: CASSRGRATQETQYF. The nucleotides read TGCGCCAGCAGCCGCGGTAGGGCAACTCAAGAGACCCAGTACTTC.